This T cell receptor beta chain is from a study of early T cells in non-severe SARS-CoV-2 infection. Study-wide context: RNA in bulk from unsorted whole blood was sequenced, and chains were unpaired. The study's findings and limits: Lookups in VDJdb leaned toward anti-spike CD8 responses and missed private and CD4 specificities.

This clonotype was seen many times. The antigen remains unidentified. Each single cDNA molecule received a unique molecular identifier. TCRdb recomputed calls from the 5' RACE reads with MiXCR, one row per CDR3 protein. In the table there are around 66,000 distinct CDR3 sequences, approximately 6.1% of which are singletons. The length of the CDR3 is 12 residues. Trimming took 0 bases from V and 10 from J, leaving 10 bases between them. The germline CDR1 and CDR2 sequences are GTSNPN and SVGIG (reference sequence). This clonotype was obtained from an adult who was a healthcare worker with PCR-confirmed SARS-CoV-2 infection or an uninfected control (not recorded which). The genes are TRBV30 and TRBJ2-1, with D possibly being TRBD2 (6 bases). Material: whole blood, obtained at baseline. The CDR3 region is CAWSVGRSEQFF. CDR3 nucleotide sequence: TGTGCCTGGAGTGTAGGGAGGTCCGAGCAGTTCTTC.